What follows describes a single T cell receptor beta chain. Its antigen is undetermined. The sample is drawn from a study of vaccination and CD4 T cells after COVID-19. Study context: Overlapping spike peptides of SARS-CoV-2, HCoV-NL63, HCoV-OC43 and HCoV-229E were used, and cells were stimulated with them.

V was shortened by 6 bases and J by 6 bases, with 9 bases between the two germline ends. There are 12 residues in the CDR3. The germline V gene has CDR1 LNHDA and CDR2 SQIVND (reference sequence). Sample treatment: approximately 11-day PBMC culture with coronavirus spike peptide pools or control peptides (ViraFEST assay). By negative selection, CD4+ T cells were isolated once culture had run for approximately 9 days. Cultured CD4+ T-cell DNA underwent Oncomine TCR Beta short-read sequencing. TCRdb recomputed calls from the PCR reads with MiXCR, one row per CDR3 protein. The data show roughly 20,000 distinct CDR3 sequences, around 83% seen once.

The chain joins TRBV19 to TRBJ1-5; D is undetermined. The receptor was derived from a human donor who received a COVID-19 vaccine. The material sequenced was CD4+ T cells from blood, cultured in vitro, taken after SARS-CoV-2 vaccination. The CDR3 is CASSEPPQPQHF. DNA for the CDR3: TGTGCCAGTAGCGAACCACCTCAGCCCCAGCATTTT. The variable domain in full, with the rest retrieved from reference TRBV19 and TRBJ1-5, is DGGITQSPKYLFRKEGQNVTLSCEQNLNHDAMYWYRQDPGQGLRLIYYSQIVNDFQKGDIAEGYSVSREKKESFPLTVTSAQKNPTAFYLCASSEPPQPQHFGDGTRLSIL.